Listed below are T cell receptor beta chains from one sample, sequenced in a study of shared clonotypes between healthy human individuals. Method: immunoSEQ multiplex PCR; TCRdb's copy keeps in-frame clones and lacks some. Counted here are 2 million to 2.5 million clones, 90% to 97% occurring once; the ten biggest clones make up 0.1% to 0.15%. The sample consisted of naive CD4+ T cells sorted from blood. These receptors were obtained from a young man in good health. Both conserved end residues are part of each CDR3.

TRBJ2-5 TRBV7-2 CASSSGNRVGETQYF
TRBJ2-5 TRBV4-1 CASGLRSGRAGETQYF
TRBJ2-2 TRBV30 CAWSPGGQITGELFF
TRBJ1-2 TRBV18 CASSPSSELIYGYTF
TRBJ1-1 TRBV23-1 CASSQSRRLNTEAFF
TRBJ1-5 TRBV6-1 CASSEGTGGRNQPQHF
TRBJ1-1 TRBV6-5 CASKPGQANTEAFF
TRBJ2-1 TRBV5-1 CASSLAANSYNEQFF
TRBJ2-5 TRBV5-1 CASSLDGLQETQYF
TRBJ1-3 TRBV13 CASSLGTGSSGNTIYF
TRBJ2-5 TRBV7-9 CASSTRQGSIETQYF
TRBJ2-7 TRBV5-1 CASSRGPGQGSEQYF
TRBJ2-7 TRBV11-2 CASSWFPGRNYEQYF
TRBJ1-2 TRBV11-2 CASSDFGGGYGYTF
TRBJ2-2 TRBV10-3 CAGGTDNTGELFF
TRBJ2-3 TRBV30 CAWGYTDTQYF
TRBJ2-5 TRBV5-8 CASSDNLAGETQYF
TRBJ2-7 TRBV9 CASSVVAGMGEQYF
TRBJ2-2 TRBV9 CASSPGSGSYTGELFF
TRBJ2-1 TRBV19 CASRPLDRVYNEQFF
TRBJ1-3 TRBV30 CAWSGGLGVSGNTIYF
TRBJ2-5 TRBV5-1 CASSSSGTSSQETQYF
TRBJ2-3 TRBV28 CASGTAGGSNTQYF
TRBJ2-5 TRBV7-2 CASSVGMSTQYF
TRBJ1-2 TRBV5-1 CASRLQGNYGYTF
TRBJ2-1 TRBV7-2 CASSYPQAGGRDEQFF
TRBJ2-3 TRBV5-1 CASSLALALADTQYF
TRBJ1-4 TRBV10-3 CAISEGQGTNEKLFF
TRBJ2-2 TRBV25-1 CASSVGLAGGTGELFF
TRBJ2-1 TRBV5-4 CASSYSGTPAQFF
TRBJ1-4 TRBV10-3 CAISSAPNEKLFF
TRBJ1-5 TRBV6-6 CASSYFGDYSNQPQHF
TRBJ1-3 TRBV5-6 CASSLVGGINTIYF
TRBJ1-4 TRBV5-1 CASSLGTTRFLNEKLFF
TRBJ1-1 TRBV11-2 CASSRRGLNTEAFF
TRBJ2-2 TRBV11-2 CASSLVRRGTGELFF
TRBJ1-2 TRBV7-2 CASSLEQLGFRSYGYTF
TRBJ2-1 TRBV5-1 CASSSGQLAGNEQFF
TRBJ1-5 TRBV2 CASSAQASNQPQHF
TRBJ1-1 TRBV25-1 CASSHPGQGNTEAFF
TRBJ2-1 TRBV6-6 CATMDISSYGEQFF
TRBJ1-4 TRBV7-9 CASSLEANEKLFF